The 8 T cell receptor beta chains presented below share a single source sample, sequenced in a study of human CD4 T cells and Enterobacteriaceae. Memory CD4+ T cells were sorted as all CD4+ cells except CD45RA+CCR7+CD95- naive cells, over 98% pure. The protocol was immunoSEQ multiplex PCR, while the TCRdb copy is restricted to in-frame clones and leaves out a portion. The repertoire holds tens of thousands of clones, with 70% to 90% as singletons. The sequencing sample was made of memory CD4+ T cells from blood. All receptors come from a human donor in good health.

The V and J genes are TRBV15 and TRBJ1-5, with 9 nucleotides matching TRBD1. CDR1 LNHNV and CDR2 YYDKDF come from the germline V gene (reference sequence). CDR3 length: 14 residues. V was pared by 7 bases and J by 4 bases, with 5 bases of the junction left unmatched. The CDR3 loop reads CATTLGTGNQPQHF. CDR3 nucleotides: TGTGCCACCACCCTCGGGACAGGGAATCAGCCCCAGCATTTT.

This clone has just one count. The chain couples TRBV5-1 to TRBJ1-1; 8 nucleotides agree with TRBD1. Trimming removed 4 bases from V and 7 bases from J; junction bases left unmatched: 12. This CDR3 contains 15 residues. The germline gives CDR1 SGHRS, CDR2 YFSETQ. This CDR3 is CASSPTGTGIGEAFF. The CDR3, as DNA: TGCGCCAGCAGCCCGACCGGGACAGGAATCGGTGAAGCTTTCTTT.

V and J are TRBV7-6 and TRBJ2-3, with D unresolved. Germline CDR1 and CDR2: SGHVS and FNYEAQ. The CDR3 has 15 residues. The V gene lost 5 bases and the J gene lost 2 bases, with 14 bases spanning the gap. The CDR3 bases are TGTGCCAGCAGCCCTCAAGGGTCCTTCACAGATACGCAGTATTTT. It translates to CASSPQGSFTDTQYF.

The chain uses TRBV7-2 and TRBJ2-1; maybe TRBD2 (6 bases). Per the germline V gene, CDR1 is SGHTA and CDR2 is FQGNSA. The CDR3 totals 17 residues. Between the trimmed V and J ends, which lost 5 bases and 0 bases, there was a span of 17 bases. CDR3 sequence: CASSLWWATSSYNEQFF. CDR3 bases: TGTGCCAGCAGCCTCTGGTGGGCGACTAGCTCCTACAATGAGCAGTTCTTC. The whole variable domain, remainder taken from reference TRBV7-2 and TRBJ2-1, is GAGVSQSPSNKVTEKGKDVELRCDPISGHTALYWYRQSLGQGLEFLIYFQGNSAPDKSGLPSDRFSAERTGGSVSTLTIQRTQQEDSAVYLCASSLWWATSSYNEQFFGPGTRLTVL.

This clone has a handful of counts. One end of the junction fails to match germline, which may point to a read error. This chain connects TRBV30 to TRBJ1-4, with D tentatively TRBD1 (5 bases). CDR3 length equals 15 residues. Germline V gives CDR1 GTSNPN, CDR2 SVGIG (reference sequence). The CDR3 DNA reads TGTGCCTGGAGTGTACCGACGGGGACTAATGAAAAACTGTTTTTC. This translates into CAWSVPTGTNEKLFF.

This clone has just one count. The chain links TRBV7-2 to TRBJ2-7; D might be TRBD1 (6 bases). The length of the CDR3 is 14 residues. V was clipped by 5 bases and J by 1 base, with 12 bases between them. The germline V gene has CDR1 SGHTA and CDR2 FQGNSA. The CDR3 DNA reads as TGTGCCAGCAGCCCCCTCGGACAGTCCTACGAGCAGTACTTC. This translates into CASSPLGQSYEQYF.

The V call is TRBV5-4, the J call TRBJ2-5, with 10 bases identical to TRBD1. Germline assignment: CDR1 SGHNT and CDR2 YYREEE (reference sequence). This CDR3 spans 15 amino acids. The V and J ends lost 4 bases and 5 bases, in that order; junction bases with no gene match: 8. In DNA, the CDR3 is TGTGCCAGCAGCGGAGACAGGGGGCGAGTGGAGACCCAGTACTTC. It yields the protein CASSGDRGRVETQYF.

V gene TRBV28 combines with J gene TRBJ2-7; D might be TRBD2 (6 bases). The CDR3 spans 12 residues. Germline-derived CDR1 and CDR2 are MDHEN and SYDVKM. The V end was cut by 3 bases, the J end by 3 bases, with 6 bases between. The CDR3 DNA reads as TGTGCCAGCAGTTTGACTAGCTACGAGCAGTACTTC. Its protein product is CASSLTSYEQYF.